The text below deals with one TCR beta chain. Antigen: not known. The study reverse transcribed the entire isolated RNA, so it sequenced expressed TCRB transcripts. The read count averaged approximately 3.5 million across naive, central memory and regulatory T cell samples. Clones were sequenced by immunoSEQ multiplex PCR, and TCRdb holds only the in-frame ones, with some missing. The sample has some 150,000 clones, roughly 10% seen once; the top ten hold 0.65%. This sample stems from a study of beta chain features in type 1 diabetes. General study findings and limits: Within each of all four CD4+ subsets, Type 1 diabetes patients had TCRB CDR3s that were moderately but significantly shorter.

The CDR3 runs 14 residues. From germline, CDR1 is LNHNV and CDR2 YYDKDF (reference sequence). With 0 bases removed from V and 2 bases from J, the gap between germline ends came to 7 bases. The origin of this receptor is a woman between 40 and 55 years old in good health. The sequencing sample was made of central memory CD4+ T cells from blood. The chain recombines TRBV15 with TRBJ1-1; D ambiguous. This chain's CDR3 is CATSRDVRNTEAFF. Written as DNA, the CDR3 is TGTGCCACCAGCAGAGATGTCAGAAACACTGAAGCTTTCTTT.